This TCR beta chain stems from a study of blood T cell repertoires in COVID-19. Study context: Collection of acute and convalescent COVID-19 samples took place in the United States, Italy and Spain. T cells, B-cell-depleted T cells, or PBMCs provided the cDNA or gDNA that served as material.

Per the authors' pipeline: Researchers report that nucleated cell counts were estimated from reference gene primer amplification. Assay used: immunoSEQ multiplex PCR; TCRdb lists only in-frame clones, some missing. V and J calls and clone size are copied from that table; D and trimming were computed from the DNA. The table includes 150,000 or so clones, approximately 83% detected once. Specimen: peripheral blood. This receptor was taken from an older woman with acute or convalescent COVID-19.

The CDR3 loop reads CATSGGTYEQYF. CDR3 sequence (DNA): TGTGCCACCTCGGGGGGGACCTACGAGCAGTACTTC. The genes are TRBV7-9 and TRBJ2-7, with 8 bases identical to TRBD2. The CDR3 consists of 12 residues. V trimming: 10 bases; J trimming: 2 bases; junction bases outside the gene matches: 4. Germline V gives CDR1 SEHNR, CDR2 FQNEAQ (reference sequence).